This TCR beta chain appears in the sequencing data of a study of blood T cell repertoires in COVID-19. Study processing details: Using reference gene primer amplification, nucleated cell counts were estimated. Sequenced by immunoSEQ multiplex PCR; TCRdb stores in-frame clones only, minus some. V and J calls and clone size are copied from that table; D and trimming were computed from the DNA. The top ten clones hold approximately 2% of a sample with some 330,000 clones, around 92% of them seen once. Per the germline V gene, CDR1 is PRHDT and CDR2 is FYEKMQ (reference sequence). V gave up 3 bases and J gave up 0 bases, with 10 bases separating them. CDR3 length: 15 residues.

This receptor was taken from a woman in her 30s with COVID-19, enrolled during active disease. V and J are TRBV13 and TRBJ2-3, with D tentatively TRBD2 (5 bases). Source material: peripheral blood. The chain's CDR3 is CASSFAGRSTDTQYF. Written as DNA, the CDR3 is TGTGCCAGCAGCTTCGCGGGCCGAAGCACAGATACGCAGTATTTT.